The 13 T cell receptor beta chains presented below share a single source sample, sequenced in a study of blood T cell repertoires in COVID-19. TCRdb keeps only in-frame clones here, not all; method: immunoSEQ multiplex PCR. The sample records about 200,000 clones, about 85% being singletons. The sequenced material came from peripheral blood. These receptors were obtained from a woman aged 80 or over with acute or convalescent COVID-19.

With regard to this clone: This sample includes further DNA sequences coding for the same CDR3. The CDR3 loop is CASSPAQETQYF. Written as DNA, the CDR3 is TGTGCCAGCTCACCGGCTCAAGAGACCCAGTACTTC. V gene TRBV18 combines with J gene TRBJ2-5; D not certain. Trimming took off 3 bases at V and 2 bases at J, with 4 bases between the two ends. Per the germline V gene, CDR1 is KGHSH and CDR2 is LQKENI. The CDR3 extends over 12 amino acids. Filled out from reference TRBV18 and TRBJ2-5, the complete variable domain reads NAGVMQNPRHLVRRRGQEARLRCSPMKGHSHVYWYRQLPEEGLKFMVYLQKENIIDESGMPKERFSAEFPKEGPSILRIQQVVRGDSAAYFCASSPAQETQYFGPGTRLLVL.

CDR3 protein: CASSQYVGDLNTEAFF. As DNA, the CDR3 is TGTGCCAGCAGTCAATATGTCGGAGACTTGAACACTGAAGCTTTCTTT. The chain is built from TRBV7-2 and TRBJ1-1; D unresolved. V lost 6 bases to trimming and J lost 0 bases, with 17 bases between them. Germline-derived CDR1 and CDR2 are SGHTA and FQGNSA. There are 16 residues in the CDR3.

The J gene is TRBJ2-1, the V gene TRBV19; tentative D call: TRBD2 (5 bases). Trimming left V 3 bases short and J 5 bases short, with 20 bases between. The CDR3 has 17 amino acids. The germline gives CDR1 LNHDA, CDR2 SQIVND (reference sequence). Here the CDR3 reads CASSISTSGSLNNEQFF. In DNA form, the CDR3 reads TGTGCCAGTAGTATCTCAACTAGTGGTTCTTTAAACAATGAGCAGTTCTTC.

The CDR3 sequence: CASMTAYSGANVLTF. CDR3 nucleotides: TGTGCCAGCATGACAGCTTACTCTGGGGCCAACGTCCTGACTTTC. The chain joins TRBV28 to TRBJ2-6, with D perhaps matching TRBD1 (5 bases). In germline, CDR1 is MDHEN, CDR2 SYDVKM. The length of the CDR3 is 15 residues. The V end was cut by 7 bases, the J end by 0 bases, with 10 bases between.

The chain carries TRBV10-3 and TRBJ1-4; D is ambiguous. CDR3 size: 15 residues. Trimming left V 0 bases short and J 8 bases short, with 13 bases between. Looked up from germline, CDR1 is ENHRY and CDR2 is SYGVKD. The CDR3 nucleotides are TGTGCCATCAGTGAGTCTAAGGGAGTATGGGAAAAACTGTTTTTT. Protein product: CAISESKGVWEKLFF.

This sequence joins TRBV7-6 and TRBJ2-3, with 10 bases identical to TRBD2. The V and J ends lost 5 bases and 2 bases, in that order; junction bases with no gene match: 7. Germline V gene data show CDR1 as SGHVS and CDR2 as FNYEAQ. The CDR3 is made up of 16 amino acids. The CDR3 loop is CASSLGLATTTDTQYF. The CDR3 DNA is TGTGCCAGCAGCCTGGGACTAGCGACTACCACAGATACGCAGTATTTT.

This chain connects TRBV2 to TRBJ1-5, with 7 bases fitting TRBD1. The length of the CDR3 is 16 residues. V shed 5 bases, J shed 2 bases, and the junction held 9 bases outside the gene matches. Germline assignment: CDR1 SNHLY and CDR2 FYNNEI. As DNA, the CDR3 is TGTGCCAGCAGTAACGCAGGGGGTGCTGGCAATCAGCCCCAGCATTTT. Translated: CASSNAGGAGNQPQHF.

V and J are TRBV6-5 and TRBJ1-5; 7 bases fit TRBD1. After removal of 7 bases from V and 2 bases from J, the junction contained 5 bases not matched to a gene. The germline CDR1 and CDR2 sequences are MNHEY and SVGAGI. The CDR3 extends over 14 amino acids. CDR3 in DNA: TGTGCCAGCACCCAAACAGGGGGCAATCAGCCCCAGCATTTT. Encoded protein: CASTQTGGNQPQHF.

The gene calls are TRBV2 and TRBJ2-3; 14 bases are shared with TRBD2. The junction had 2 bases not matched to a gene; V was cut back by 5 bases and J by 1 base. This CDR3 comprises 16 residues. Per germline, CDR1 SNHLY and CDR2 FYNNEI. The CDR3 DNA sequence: TGTGCCAGCAGTTGGGGACTAGCGGGAGGCACAGATACGCAGTATTTT. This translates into CASSWGLAGGTDTQYF.

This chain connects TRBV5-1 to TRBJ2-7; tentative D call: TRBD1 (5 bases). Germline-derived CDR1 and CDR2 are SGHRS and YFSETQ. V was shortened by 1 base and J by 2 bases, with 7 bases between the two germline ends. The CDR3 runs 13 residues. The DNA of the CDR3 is TGCGCCAGCAGCTTGCAGGGAACCTACGAGCAGTACTTC. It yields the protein CASSLQGTYEQYF.

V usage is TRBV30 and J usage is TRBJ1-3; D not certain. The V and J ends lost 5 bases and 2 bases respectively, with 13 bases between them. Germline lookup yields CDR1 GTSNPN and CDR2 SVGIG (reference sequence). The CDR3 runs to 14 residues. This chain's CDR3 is CAWFTVRAGNTIYF. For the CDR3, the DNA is TGTGCCTGGTTTACGGTACGGGCTGGAAACACCATATATTTT. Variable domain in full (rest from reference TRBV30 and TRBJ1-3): SQTIHQWPATLVQPVGSPLSLECTVEGTSNPNLYWYRQAAGRGLQLLFYSVGIGQISSEVPQNLSASRPQDRQFILSSKKLLLSDSGFYLCAWFTVRAGNTIYFGEGSWLTVV.

The CDR3 is CSALGAEQYF. The CDR3 DNA follows: TGCAGTGCCTTGGGGGCCGAGCAGTACTTC. The chain employs TRBV20-1 and TRBJ2-7, with D maybe TRBD1 (6 bases). The CDR3 runs 10 residues. The V end was cut by 6 bases, the J end by 6 bases, with 9 bases between. The germline gives CDR1 DFQATT, CDR2 SNEGSKA (reference sequence).

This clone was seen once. CDR3 coding DNA: TGTGCCAGCAGTCCATCGACTAGCGGGGGATTCCAAGAGACCCAGTACTTC. Translation: CASSPSTSGGFQETQYF. The rearrangement joins TRBV27 to TRBJ2-5; 12 positions agree with TRBD2. With 5 bases clipped from V and 1 base from J, the junction kept 8 bases outside the gene matches. Germline CDR1 and CDR2: MNHEY and SMNVEV (reference sequence). The CDR3 has 17 amino acids.